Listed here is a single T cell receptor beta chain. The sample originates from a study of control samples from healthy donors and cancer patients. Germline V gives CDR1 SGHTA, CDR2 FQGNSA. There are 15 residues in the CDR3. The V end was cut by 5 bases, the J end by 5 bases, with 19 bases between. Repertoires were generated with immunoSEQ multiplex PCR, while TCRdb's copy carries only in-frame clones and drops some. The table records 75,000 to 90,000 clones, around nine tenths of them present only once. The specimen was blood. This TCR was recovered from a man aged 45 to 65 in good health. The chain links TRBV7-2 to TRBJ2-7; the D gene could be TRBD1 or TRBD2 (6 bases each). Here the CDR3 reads CASSPLAVGGHEQYF. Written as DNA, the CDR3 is TGTGCCAGCAGCCCCTTAGCGGTTGGGGGCCACGAGCAGTACTTC.